This T cell receptor (beta chain) was captured in a study of blood T cell repertoires in COVID-19. Study-wide context: Samples of COVID-19 (acute and convalescent) were obtained from the United States, Italy and Spain. PBMCs, B-cell-depleted T cells, or T cells were the source of the cDNA or gDNA that made up the material.

Profiled with immunoSEQ multiplex PCR; TCRdb holds only in-frame clones, not every one. The sample lists about 250,000 clones, approximately 89% occurring once. The CDR3 has 14 amino acids. The V and J ends lost 2 bases and 1 base respectively, with 8 bases between them. Germline V gene lookup returns CDR1 MNHEY and CDR2 SMNVEV (reference sequence). For this clone: Within the sample, other DNA sequences also encode this same CDR3.

The Seattle site enrolled patients during active infection and followed them longitudinally. The chain is built from TRBV27 and TRBJ1-1, with a weak D call TRBD1 (6 bases). The sample taken for sequencing was peripheral blood. The source is a woman aged 30 to 39 with COVID-19, enrolled during active disease. This chain's CDR3 is CASSLSRGNTEAFF. In DNA, the CDR3 is TGTGCCAGCAGTTTAAGCAGGGGGAACACTGAAGCTTTCTTT.